The 2 T cell receptor beta chains presented below share a single source sample, sequenced in a study of cytomegalovirus exposure and HLA in healthy donors. Both 60 Vbeta primers and 13 Jbeta primers went into the PCR. Generated by immunoSEQ multiplex PCR, the TCRdb table keeps only in-frame clones and is missing some. The sample includes some 250,000 clones, roughly 87% of them seen just once. The sequencing input was PBMCs. The receptors here all came from a woman aged 40 to 49 in good health and CMV-seropositive.

V is TRBV11-2 and J is TRBJ2-7, with TRBD1 as a possible D gene (5 bases). CDR3 size: 17 residues. The V gene's germline CDR1 is SGHAT and CDR2 FQNNGV. V gave up 1 base and J gave up 7 bases, with 23 bases separating them. As DNA, the CDR3 is TGTGCCAGCAGCTTAGGCCACCTCCGGCAGGGTCTGAGGGAGCAGTACTTC. Its protein product is CASSLGHLRQGLREQYF.

The gene calls are TRBV4-2 and TRBJ1-4; perhaps TRBD1 as D (6 bases). V was pared by 1 base and J by 0 bases, with 6 bases between. In germline, CDR1 is LGHNA, CDR2 YNFKEQ. This CDR3 spans 15 amino acids. The CDR3 DNA sequence: TGTGCCAGCAGCCAAGGGACAGCAACTAATGAAAAACTGTTTTTT. It codes for CASSQGTATNEKLFF.